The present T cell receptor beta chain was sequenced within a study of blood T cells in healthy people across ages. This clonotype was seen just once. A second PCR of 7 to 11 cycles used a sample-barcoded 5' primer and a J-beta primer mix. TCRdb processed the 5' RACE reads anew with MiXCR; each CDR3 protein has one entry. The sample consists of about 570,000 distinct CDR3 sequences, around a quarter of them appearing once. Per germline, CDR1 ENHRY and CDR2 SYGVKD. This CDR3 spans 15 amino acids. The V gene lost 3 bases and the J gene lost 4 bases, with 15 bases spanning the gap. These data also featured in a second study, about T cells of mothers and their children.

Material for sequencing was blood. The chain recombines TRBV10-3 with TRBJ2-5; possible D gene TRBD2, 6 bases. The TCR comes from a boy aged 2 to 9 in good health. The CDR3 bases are TGTGCCATCAGTGAAGGGGCTGGAGGGCTAGAGACCCAGTACTTC. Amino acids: CAISEGAGGLETQYF.